These T cell receptor beta chains were read from a single sample in a study of CD4 T cells in relation to SARS-CoV-2 and coronaviruses. Their cognate antigens are unknown. Data came from immunoSEQ multiplex PCR; TCRdb stores just in-frame clones and leaves some out. Altogether 9,500 to 15,000 clones are present, roughly three quarters being singletons, with the ten largest covering about 7.9%. The sequenced sample was CD4+ T cells from PBMCs, cultured in vitro. These receptors originate from a human donor in good health. CDR3s include the opening cysteine and the closing phenylalanine or tryptophan. Each record gives: V gene, J gene, CDR3 protein.

v_gene: TRBV14; j_gene: TRBJ2-2; CDR3aa: CASSQAVFTGELFF